Shown below are 15 T cell receptor beta chains from a single sample sequenced in a study of shared clonotypes between healthy human individuals. Clones were sequenced by immunoSEQ multiplex PCR, and TCRdb holds only the in-frame ones, with some missing. The data show roughly 2.6 million clones, approximately 90% seen once. The specimen sequenced was naive CD4+ T cells sorted from blood. Subset noted: CD45RA+ positively selected. These receptors were obtained from a man in his late teens or twenties in good health.

About this clone itself: Other DNA sequences in this specimen translate into the identical CDR3. The V gene is TRBV6-5, the J gene TRBJ1-5; D gene uncertain. V was trimmed by 5 bases and J by 4 bases, leaving 9 bases between them. The germline V gene has CDR1 MNHEY and CDR2 SVGAGI. The CDR3 covers 13 residues. The CDR3 DNA is TGTGCCAGCAGTCCCAGTGGTAATCAGCCCCAGCATTTT. This encodes CASSPSGNQPQHF.

The chain couples TRBV7-3 to TRBJ2-1, with TRBD1 identical over 11 bases. This CDR3 spans 15 amino acids. Germline CDR1 SGHTA, CDR2 FQGTGA. The J segment lost 7 bases and the V segment lost 4 bases, leaving 6 bases of the junction unmatched. The CDR3 nucleotides are TGTGCCAGCAGCTCACCGGACAGGGGGCAGAATGAGCAGTTCTTC. Encoded protein: CASSSPDRGQNEQFF.

CDR3 DNA sequence: TGTGCCAGCAGCTTTCCTAAATACACAGGAAGGAACACTGAAGCTTTCTTT. This gives the protein CASSFPKYTGRNTEAFF. The rearrangement uses TRBV7-2 and TRBJ1-1; a possible D gene is TRBD1 (5 bases). Trimming pared 3 bases from V and 1 base from J, leaving 18 bases between. CDR1 SGHTA and CDR2 FQGNSA come from the germline V gene. The length of the CDR3 is 17 residues.

The gene calls are TRBV30 and TRBJ2-3; TRBD1 aligns across 9 bases. Trimming took 8 bases from V and 2 from J; bases not matched to a gene: 8. CDR3 length: 14 residues. Germline CDR1 reads GTSNPN; CDR2 reads SVGIG (reference sequence). The CDR3 sequence is CAAAGDRVTDTQYF. Written as DNA, the CDR3 is TGTGCCGCGGCCGGGGACAGGGTCACAGATACGCAGTATTTT.

The chain has TRBV9 and TRBJ1-4, with D hard to call. Germline V gene data show CDR1 as SGDLS and CDR2 as YYNGEE. CDR3 size: 12 residues. V shed 5 bases and J shed 4 bases, with 6 bases lying between them. CDR3 loop: CASSGVNEKLFF. CDR3 in DNA: TGTGCCAGCAGTGGGGTTAATGAAAAACTGTTTTTT.

This rearrangement joins TRBV9 to TRBJ2-5, with D perhaps TRBD2 (5 bases). This CDR3 contains 15 residues. The germline gives CDR1 SGDLS, CDR2 YYNGEE. Trimming left V 4 bases short and J 3 bases short, with 16 bases between. The CDR3 DNA reads TGTGCCAGCAGCCCCCGAGGGCGGGCGGAAGAGACCCAGTACTTC. The encoded protein is CASSPRGRAEETQYF.

J is TRBJ1-1 and V is TRBV18, with D unclear. The germline V and J ends were trimmed by 0 bases and 2 bases, with 7 bases remaining between them. The germline gives CDR1 KGHSH, CDR2 LQKENI. The CDR3 totals 14 residues. In DNA, the CDR3 is TGTGCCAGCTCACCACCGTCACACAACACTGAAGCTTTCTTT. This sequence encodes CASSPPSHNTEAFF.

The J gene is TRBJ2-7, the V gene TRBV6-5; 9 nucleotides align to TRBD1. V gave up 2 bases and J gave up 2 bases; unmatched junction bases: 4. CDR1 is MNHEY and CDR2 is SVGAGI in the germline V gene. This CDR3 has 15 amino acids. The CDR3 loop reads CASSYTGGTPYEQYF. For the CDR3, the DNA is TGTGCCAGCAGTTACACAGGGGGCACCCCCTACGAGCAGTACTTC.

The chain uses TRBV7-2 and TRBJ2-7; 12 bases agree with TRBD2. The CDR3 extends over 15 amino acids. CDR1 and CDR2 (germline): SGHTA, FQGNSA. V trimming: 4 bases; J trimming: 7 bases; junction bases outside the gene matches: 8. CDR3 amino acids: CASSWASGGASEQYF. For the CDR3, the DNA is TGTGCCAGCAGCTGGGCTAGCGGGGGGGCGTCTGAGCAGTACTTC.

The chain employs TRBV7-2 and TRBJ1-2; TRBD1 matches at 8 bases. The V gene's germline CDR1 is SGHTA and CDR2 FQGNSA. This CDR3 spans 14 amino acids. V shed 2 bases and J 5 bases; nucleotides not matched to a gene: 4. This CDR3 is CASSLTWTGYGYTF. CDR3 DNA: TGTGCCAGCAGCTTAACTTGGACAGGGTATGGCTACACCTTC.

The V gene is TRBV18, the J gene TRBJ2-7, with 8 bases lining up with TRBD1. There are 15 residues in the CDR3. Germline V lookup: CDR1 KGHSH, CDR2 LQKENI. V dropped 2 bases and J dropped 4; count of bases not matched to a gene: 7. The CDR3 DNA reads as TGTGCCAGCTCACCAACGACAGGGGCTAAGTACGAGCAGTACTTC. It codes for CASSPTTGAKYEQYF.

J is TRBJ2-5 and V is TRBV10-2; no definite D call. The CDR3 has 12 amino acids. Between the trimmed V and J ends, which lost 4 bases and 3 bases, there was a span of 6 bases. The germline V gene has CDR1 WSHSY and CDR2 SAAADI. CDR3: CASSAQKETQYF. The CDR3 bases are TGCGCCAGCAGTGCGCAGAAAGAGACCCAGTACTTC.

Points on this clone: Being one base from a much bigger clone, this may be a read error. This chain uses TRBV7-6 with TRBJ1-1; 7 nucleotides align to TRBD1. The germline CDR1 and CDR2 sequences are SGHVS and FNYEAQ. The length of the CDR3 is 14 residues. The V and J ends lost 3 bases and 0 bases, in that order; junction bases with no gene match: 1. Written as DNA, the CDR3 is TGTGCCAGCAGCTTGACAGGGATGAACACTGAAGCTTTCTTT. It codes for CASSLTGMNTEAFF. Supplemented by reference TRBV7-6 and TRBJ1-1, the full variable domain reads GAGVSQSPRYKVTKRGQDVALRCDPISGHVSLYWYRQALGQGPEFLTYFNYEAQQDKSGLPNDRFSAERPEGSISTLTIQRTEQRDSAMYRCASSLTGMNTEAFFGQGTRLTVV.

For this clone: Other DNA sequences from this sample encode an identical CDR3 as well. V usage is TRBV5-1 and J usage is TRBJ2-7; the D is unclear. The CDR3 covers 13 residues. CDR1 and CDR2 from the germline V gene are SGHRS and YFSETQ. The V gene lost 0 bases and the J gene lost 3 bases, with 7 bases spanning the gap. The CDR3 nucleotides are TGCGCCAGCAGCTTGGCACCGGACTACGAGCAGTACTTC. This translates into CASSLAPDYEQYF.

The CDR3 DNA follows: TGTGCCAGCAGCTTGACCCAGGGGATTGCTGGCTACACCTTC. This sequence encodes CASSLTQGIAGYTF. This chain connects TRBV5-4 to TRBJ1-2, with TRBD1 as a possible D gene (6 bases). V lost 1 base, J lost 7 bases, and 14 bases lay in between. Per the germline V gene, CDR1 is SGHNT and CDR2 is YYREEE (reference sequence). The CDR3 spans 14 residues.